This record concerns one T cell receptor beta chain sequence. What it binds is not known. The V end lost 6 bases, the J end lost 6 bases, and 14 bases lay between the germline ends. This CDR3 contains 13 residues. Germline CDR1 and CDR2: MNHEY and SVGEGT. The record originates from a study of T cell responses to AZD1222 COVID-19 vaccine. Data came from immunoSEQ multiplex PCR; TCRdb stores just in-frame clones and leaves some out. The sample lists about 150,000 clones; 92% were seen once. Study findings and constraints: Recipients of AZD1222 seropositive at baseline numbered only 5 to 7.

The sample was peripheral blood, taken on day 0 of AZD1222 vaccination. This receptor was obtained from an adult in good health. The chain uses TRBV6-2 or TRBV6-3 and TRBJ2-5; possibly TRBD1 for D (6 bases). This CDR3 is CASSRGGWKTQYF. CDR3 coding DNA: TGTGCCAGCAGCCGAGGGGGTTGGAAGACCCAGTACTTC.